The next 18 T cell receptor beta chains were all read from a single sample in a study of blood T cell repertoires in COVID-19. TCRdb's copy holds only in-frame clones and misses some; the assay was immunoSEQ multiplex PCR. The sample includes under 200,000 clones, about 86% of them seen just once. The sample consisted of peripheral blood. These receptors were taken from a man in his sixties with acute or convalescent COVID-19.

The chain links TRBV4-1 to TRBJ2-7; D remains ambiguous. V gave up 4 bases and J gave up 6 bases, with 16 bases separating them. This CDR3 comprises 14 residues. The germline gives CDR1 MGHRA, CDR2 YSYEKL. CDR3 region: CASSPSSTETEQYF. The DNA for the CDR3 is TGCGCCAGCAGCCCCTCCAGTACAGAGACCGAGCAGTACTTC.

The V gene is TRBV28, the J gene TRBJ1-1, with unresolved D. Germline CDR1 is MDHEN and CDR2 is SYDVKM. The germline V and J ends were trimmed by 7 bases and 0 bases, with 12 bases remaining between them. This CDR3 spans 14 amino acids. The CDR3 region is CASILSGMNTEAFF. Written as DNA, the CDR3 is TGTGCCAGCATCCTCTCGGGTATGAACACTGAAGCTTTCTTT.

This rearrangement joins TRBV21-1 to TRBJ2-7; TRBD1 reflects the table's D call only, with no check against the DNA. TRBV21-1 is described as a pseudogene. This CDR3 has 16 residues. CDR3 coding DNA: TGTGCCAGCAGCAGCCTCCCGTGGACAGGGGGCTACGAGCAGTACTTC. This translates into CASSSLPWTGGYEQYF.

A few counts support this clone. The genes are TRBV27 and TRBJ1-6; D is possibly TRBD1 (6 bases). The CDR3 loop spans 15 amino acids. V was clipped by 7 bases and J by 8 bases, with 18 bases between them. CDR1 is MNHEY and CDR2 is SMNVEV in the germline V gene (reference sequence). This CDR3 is CASKHAQGSDSPLHF. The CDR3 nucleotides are TGTGCCAGCAAACACGCACAGGGCTCTGATTCACCCCTCCACTTT.

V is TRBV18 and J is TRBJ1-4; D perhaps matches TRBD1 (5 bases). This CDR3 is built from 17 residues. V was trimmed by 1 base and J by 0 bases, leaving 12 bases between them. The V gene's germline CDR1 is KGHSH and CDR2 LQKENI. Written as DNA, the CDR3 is TGTGCCAGCTCACCACGGGGCGGTGTTGCAACTAATGAAAAACTGTTTTTT. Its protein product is CASSPRGGVATNEKLFF.

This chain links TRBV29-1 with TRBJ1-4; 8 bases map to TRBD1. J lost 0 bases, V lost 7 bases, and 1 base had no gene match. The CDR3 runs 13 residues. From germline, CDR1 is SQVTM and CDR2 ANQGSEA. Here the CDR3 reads CSAQGATNEKLFF. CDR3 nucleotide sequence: TGCAGCGCACAGGGGGCAACTAATGAAAAACTGTTTTTT. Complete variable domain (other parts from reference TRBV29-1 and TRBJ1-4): SAVISQKPSRDICQRGTSLTIQCQVDSQVTMMFWYRQQPGQSLTLIATANQGSEATYESGFVIDKFPISRPNLTFSTLTVSNMSPEDSSIYLCSAQGATNEKLFFGSGTQLSVL.

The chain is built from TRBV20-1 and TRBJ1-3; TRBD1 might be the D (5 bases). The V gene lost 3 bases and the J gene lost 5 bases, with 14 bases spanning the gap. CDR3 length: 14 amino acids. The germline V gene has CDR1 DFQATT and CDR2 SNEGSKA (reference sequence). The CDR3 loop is CSASGQGGRNTIYF. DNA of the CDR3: TGCAGTGCTAGTGGGCAGGGTGGGAGAAACACCATATATTTT.

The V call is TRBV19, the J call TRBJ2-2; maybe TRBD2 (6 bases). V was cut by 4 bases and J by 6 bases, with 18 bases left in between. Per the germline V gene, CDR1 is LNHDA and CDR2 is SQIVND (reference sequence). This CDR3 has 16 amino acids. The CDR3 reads CASSRPGTLGSGELFF. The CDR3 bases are TGTGCCAGTAGTAGGCCGGGGACTTTGGGGTCCGGGGAGCTGTTTTTT.

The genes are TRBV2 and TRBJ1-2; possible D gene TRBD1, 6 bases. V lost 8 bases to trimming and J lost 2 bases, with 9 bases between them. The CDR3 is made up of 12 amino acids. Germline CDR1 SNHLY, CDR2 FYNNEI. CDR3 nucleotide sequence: TGTGCCAGCTCTCAGGGGAACTATGGCTACACCTTC. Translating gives CASSQGNYGYTF.

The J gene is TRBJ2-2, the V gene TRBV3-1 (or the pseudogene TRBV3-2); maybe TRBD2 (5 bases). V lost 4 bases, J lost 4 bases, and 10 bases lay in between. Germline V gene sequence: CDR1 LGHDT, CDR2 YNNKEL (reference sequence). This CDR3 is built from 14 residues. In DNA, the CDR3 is TGTGCCAGCAGCCTGGACTTAACCACCGGGGAGCTGTTTTTT. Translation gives CASSLDLTTGELFF.

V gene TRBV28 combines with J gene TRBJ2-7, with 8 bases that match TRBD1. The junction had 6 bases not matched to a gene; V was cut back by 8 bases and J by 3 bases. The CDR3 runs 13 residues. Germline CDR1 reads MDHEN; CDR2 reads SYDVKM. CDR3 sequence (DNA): TGTGCCAGCGACAGGGGAGGACACTACGAGCAGTACTTC. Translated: CASDRGGHYEQYF.

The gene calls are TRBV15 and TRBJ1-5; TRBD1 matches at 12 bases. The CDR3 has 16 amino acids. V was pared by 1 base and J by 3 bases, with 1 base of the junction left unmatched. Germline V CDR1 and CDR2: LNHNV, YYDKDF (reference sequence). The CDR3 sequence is CATSRGDRGPNQPQHF. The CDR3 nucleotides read TGTGCCACCAGCAGAGGGGACAGGGGGCCCAATCAGCCCCAGCATTTT.

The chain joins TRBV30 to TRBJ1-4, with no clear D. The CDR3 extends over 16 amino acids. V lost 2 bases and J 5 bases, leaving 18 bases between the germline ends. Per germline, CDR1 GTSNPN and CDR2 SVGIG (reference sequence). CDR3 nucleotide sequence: TGTGCCTGGAGTCCTCGGACCCTCAGGAGGAATGAAAAACTGTTTTTT. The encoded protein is CAWSPRTLRRNEKLFF.

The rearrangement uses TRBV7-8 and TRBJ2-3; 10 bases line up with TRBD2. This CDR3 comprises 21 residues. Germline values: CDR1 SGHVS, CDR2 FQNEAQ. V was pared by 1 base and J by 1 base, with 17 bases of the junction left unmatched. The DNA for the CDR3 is TGTGCCAGCAGCTTAGAACCGACTAGCGGGCTAACAGAGATTCGCACAGATACGCAGTATTTT. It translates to CASSLEPTSGLTEIRTDTQYF.

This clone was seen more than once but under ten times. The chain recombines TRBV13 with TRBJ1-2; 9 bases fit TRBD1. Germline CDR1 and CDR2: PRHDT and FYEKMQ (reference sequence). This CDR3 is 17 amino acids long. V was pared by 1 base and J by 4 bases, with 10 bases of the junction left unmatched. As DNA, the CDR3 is TGTGCCAGCAGCTTAGTCGGCGGGACAGGGAAGAGCTATGGCTACACCTTC. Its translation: CASSLVGGTGKSYGYTF.

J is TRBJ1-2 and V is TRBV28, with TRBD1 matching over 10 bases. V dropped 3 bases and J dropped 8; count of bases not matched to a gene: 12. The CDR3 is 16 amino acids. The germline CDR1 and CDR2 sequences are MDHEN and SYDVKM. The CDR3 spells CASSFNRQGAHNGYTF. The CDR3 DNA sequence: TGTGCCAGCAGTTTCAACAGACAGGGGGCACATAACGGCTACACCTTC.

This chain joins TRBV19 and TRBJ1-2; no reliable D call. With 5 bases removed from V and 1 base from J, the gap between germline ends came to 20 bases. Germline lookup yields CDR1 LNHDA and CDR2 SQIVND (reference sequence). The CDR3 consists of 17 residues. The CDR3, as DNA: TGTGCCAGTAGTCTTCCCAGACCCGGGATTTATAACTATGGCTACACCTTC. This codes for CASSLPRPGIYNYGYTF.

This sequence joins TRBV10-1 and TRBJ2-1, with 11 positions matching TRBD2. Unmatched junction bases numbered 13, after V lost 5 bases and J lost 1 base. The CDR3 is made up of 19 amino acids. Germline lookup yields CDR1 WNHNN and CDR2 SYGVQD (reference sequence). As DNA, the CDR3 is TGCGCCAGCAGTCCGACTAGCGGGATGACCTCCTATTCCTACAATGAGCAGTTCTTC. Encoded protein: CASSPTSGMTSYSYNEQFF.